Sequencing of this T cell receptor beta chain was carried out in a study of T cells in Graves' hyperthyroidism and ophthalmopathy (dated by TCRdb to about 2019). Some background on the complete study: Peripheral blood samples were taken at initial diagnosis, before any treatment was given. TCR Vbeta CDR3 sequencing of 120 to 150 peripheral blood samples (43 ophthalmopathy, about 74 hyperthyroidism and approximately 17 progressor patients) is reported in the paper. For training and testing, the 110 or so patients in the discovery cohort were randomly divided in a 7:3 ratio. An independent validation cohort of around 20 hyperthyroidism patients and about 16 patients who later progressed to ophthalmopathy tested prospective prediction of ophthalmopathy. TCR V-J signatures able to tell the groups apart were searched for in a discovery cohort of 90 to 100 patients, of whom about 40 had Graves' ophthalmopathy and 55 to 60 had stable Graves' hyperthyroidism. Once sampling was done, hyperthyroidism patients were given methimazole at a starting dose of 30 mg daily, whereas ophthalmopathy patients were given high-dose intravenous methylprednisolone. In addition, the study compared T-cell repertoires in thyroid tissue and in blood from about 6 Graves' hyperthyroidism patients. What the study reported, not specific to this receptor: No statistical method was used to fix the sample size in advance, and group allocation was not hidden from the investigators. Most expanded thyroid clonotypes (frequency above 0.001) were also found in blood, which suggests that blood repertoires may mirror thyroid immune responses. In cross-validation, a model built on a 13 V-J signature told ophthalmopathy apart from stable hyperthyroidism with about 90% sensitivity and roughly 82% specificity, and in testing the same model reached 80%/75%. In validation, the model predicted progression to ophthalmopathy a median of about 6 months before onset, with 65% to 71% sensitivity and about 72% specificity.

This clonotype was picked up many times. Its antigen specificity is not known. Base quality data are lacking; no much larger clone is found one base away. The TCR beta CDR3 regions were amplified from RNA transcripts. The first round of RT-PCR for the TCR CDR3 was performed with the HTBI primer set and the Qiagen OneStep RT-PCR kit. The libraries were constructed in a second round of multiplex PCR and then size-selected and purified. The libraries were sequenced on an Illumina HiSeq2000 using paired-end 100 bp reads. In the source study's methods: Raw data were processed with SOAPnuke, discarding reads with adapters, uncalled bases, mean Phred below 15, or no exact constant-primer or identifier match. COPE v1.2.5 was used to merge the high-quality paired reads, and each unique nucleotide sequence was defined as a clonotype. MiTCR v1.1 was used to align the clonotypes against IMGT TRBV, TRBD and TRBJ reference segments. Only V-J combinations with frequency above 0.0001, covering approximately 99% of repertoires, were analysed. The TCS score was defined as the ratio of F50 (clonal expansion) to E x V (chaos), calculated using BLOSUM62-based TCRdist between CDR3 peptides within each V-J. Welch's t-statistics and random forest reduced roughly 540 V-J features to fewer than 15, which were used in a naive Bayes classifier (R e1071). TCRdb ran its own pipeline on the public reads, namely fastp trimming at Q25 and MiXCR clone calling, and kept in-frame beta chains. Rows are unified per CDR3 protein, each entry keeping the most common DNA and genes. These V and J calls are TCRdb output, not the study's own analysis. The sample table contains under 650,000 distinct CDR3 sequences; only one count was recorded for under 20% of them. Around 4% of the sample is held by the ten biggest clonotypes.

A patient counted as having stable Graves' hyperthyroidism if no progression to ophthalmopathy occurred over 18 months of follow-up. Hyperthyroidism patients were aged 18 to 65 years and newly diagnosed, with disease duration of less than 2 months. The study excluded patients with uncontrolled infections, other autoimmune diseases, pregnancy or lactation. Diagnoses were based on clinical symptoms, serum thyroxine and TRAb, thyroid ultrasound and orbital computed tomography. PBMCs were separated from 8 to 10 ml of fresh peripheral blood using Ficoll-Paque density gradient centrifugation. Total RNA was extracted using Trizol reagent, and RNA quality was assessed on an Agilent 2100 Bioanalyzer. The germline V gene encodes CDR1 SGHVS and CDR2 FQNEAQ. The CDR3 sequence holds 15 residues, the cysteine and phenylalanine included. This entry keeps only the CDR3 DNA: 45 bases, framed from base 1. V has 5 bases trimmed and J has 6 bases trimmed; junction bases matching no gene number 5.

The specimen was blood. The source of this sequence is a woman younger than 45 with Graves' hyperthyroidism. This chain joins TRBV7-8 to TRBJ2-1, with 12 bases matching TRBD2. The CDR3 corresponds to CASSPLAGGSNEQFF. The nucleotides read TGTGCCAGCAGCCCCCTAGCGGGAGGGTCCAATGAGCAGTTCTTC.